This TCR beta chain appears in the sequencing data of a study of shared clonotypes between healthy human individuals. Unsorted PBMC replicate PCRs drew on around 270 ng DNA, representing some 32,000 T cell genomes. What was sequenced on ten immunoSEQ deep assay plates was unsorted PBMC DNA. Using immunoSEQ multiplex PCR, the repertoire was profiled, and TCRdb retains in-frame clones only, with some absent. This sample carries roughly 500,000 clones, about 84% of them seen once, and the ten largest clones take 10% to 15%. CDR3 length: 16 amino acids. Germline CDR1 and CDR2: KGHSH and LQKENI. V shed 6 bases, J shed 5 bases, and the junction held 11 bases outside the gene matches. Donors were healthy HIV-negative adults without recently reported acute infections or vaccinations.

This TCR was sampled from a woman aged 40 to 50 in good health. Some clones in this sample may be carry-over from other donors' samples. V is TRBV18 and J is TRBJ2-1; 9 bases fit TRBD2. The specimen sequenced was PBMCs. The chain's CDR3 is CASSPTTSGWNNEQFF. In DNA, the CDR3 is TGTGCCAGCTCTCCCACCACTAGCGGGTGGAACAATGAGCAGTTCTTC. Full variable domain (outside the CDR3, taken from reference TRBV18 and TRBJ2-1): NAGVMQNPRHLVRRRGQEARLRCSPMKGHSHVYWYRQLPEEGLKFMVYLQKENIIDESGMPKERFSAEFPKEGPSILRIQQVVRGDSAAYFCASSPTTSGWNNEQFFGPGTRLTVL.